The 6 T cell receptor beta chains below come from one sample, sequenced in a study of brain metastases from non-small cell lung cancer. Profiled with immunoSEQ multiplex PCR; TCRdb holds only in-frame clones, not every one. The repertoire holds about 2,600 clones, with under 85% as singletons. Material for sequencing was tissue from a brain metastasis. The receptors originated from a donor aged 40 or over with non-small cell lung cancer.

The J gene is TRBJ1-1, the V gene TRBV7-2, with D possibly being TRBD1 (5 bases). CDR3 length equals 16 residues. Germline V gene lookup returns CDR1 SGHTA and CDR2 FQGNSA. The ends were cut back, 1 base at V and 6 bases at J, with 18 bases in the middle. The CDR3 loop reads CASSLVRGPPRAEAFF. CDR3 sequence (DNA): TGTGCCAGCAGCTTAGTTCGGGGACCCCCGAGAGCTGAAGCTTTCTTT.

The V call is TRBV18, the J call TRBJ1-2; D remains ambiguous. The CDR3 is made up of 13 amino acids. In germline, CDR1 is KGHSH, CDR2 LQKENI. The V end was cut by 3 bases, the J end by 2 bases, with 7 bases between. The CDR3 sequence is CASSPDGNYGYTF. The CDR3 region has the DNA TGTGCCAGCTCACCGGACGGGAACTATGGCTACACCTTC.

This chain connects TRBV18 to TRBJ1-1; tentative D call: TRBD1 (5 bases). Germline loops: CDR1 KGHSH, CDR2 LQKENI. This CDR3 spans 14 amino acids. Trimming pared 2 bases from V and 5 bases from J, leaving 12 bases between. As DNA, the CDR3 is TGTGCCAGCTCACCAGGGCAGGGAGGGACTGAAGCTTTCTTT. Its translation: CASSPGQGGTEAFF.

The rearrangement uses TRBV7-3 and TRBJ1-1, with D possibly TRBD1 on 5 matching bases. V was trimmed by 2 bases and J by 4 bases, leaving 8 bases between them. The CDR3 length is 13 residues. Germline-derived CDR1 and CDR2 are SGHTA and FQGTGA. The CDR3 protein is CASSLVRGTEAFF. The CDR3 region has the DNA TGTGCCAGCAGCTTAGTTAGGGGCACTGAAGCTTTCTTT.

CDR3 region: CSASVASGRVDTQYF. CDR3 nucleotide sequence: TGCAGTGCTAGTGTGGCTAGCGGGAGGGTAGATACGCAGTATTTT. The chain carries TRBV20-1 and TRBJ2-3; 12 bases are shared with TRBD2. The CDR3 has 15 residues. Trimming at V came to 3 bases and at J to 5 bases, leaving 6 bases not matched to a gene. Germline V gives CDR1 DFQATT, CDR2 SNEGSKA (reference sequence).

This rearrangement joins TRBV7-9 to TRBJ2-2; D is possibly TRBD1 or TRBD2 (5 bases each). V lost 5 bases and J lost 2, with 21 bases in between. The CDR3 is made up of 18 amino acids. Germline V gene lookup returns CDR1 SEHNR and CDR2 FQNEAQ (reference sequence). The DNA for the CDR3 is TGTGCCAGCAGCCTCTCCCAGGGCCTCGGGGTTAACACCGGGGAGCTGTTTTTT. Translated: CASSLSQGLGVNTGELFF.